This T cell receptor (beta chain) was documented in a study of regulatory T cells in long-lasting Graves disease. Study conclusions and caveats: Blood alone, not thyroid tissue, was studied. Patients with persistent disease shared some 2,900 public clonotypes, outpacing the 966 shared by new patients.

The time point here: persistent/refractory GD, antithyroid drugs over 5 years with positive TRAb. Generation of the TCR library employed RNA extracted from PBMCs. A volume of 7 to 9 milliliters of peripheral blood was collected in EDTA tubes. CDR1 is SQVTM, CDR2 ANQGSEA, per germline. This CDR3 comprises 12 residues. V lost 6 bases and J lost 3, with 12 bases in between. This clonotype was seen repeatedly, ten times or more. As yet, its antigen is unknown. Construction of the TCR beta libraries employed iRepertoire HTBI primers in conjunction with Arm-PCR of CDR3 regions. TCRdb processed the multiplex PCR reads anew with MiXCR; each CDR3 protein has one entry. This table has roughly 400,000 distinct CDR3 sequences, roughly a fifth appearing once.

Material: peripheral blood mononuclear cells (PBMCs), obtained when the disease was refractory, from a patient treated with antithyroid drugs. This receptor was obtained from a female donor with Graves disease. The rearrangement joins TRBV29-1 to TRBJ2-7, with D perhaps being TRBD1 or TRBD2 (5 bases each). The CDR3 DNA sequence: TGCAGCGTAAGGACACTAGGCTACGAGCAGTACTTC. It yields the protein CSVRTLGYEQYF.